The 26 T cell receptor beta chains below all came from one sample that was sequenced in a study of OX40 agonist ivuxolimab in advanced cancers. Clones were sequenced by immunoSEQ multiplex PCR, and TCRdb holds only the in-frame ones, with some missing. The sample contains about 78,000 clones, roughly 92% of which appear only once. The source was CD4+ or CD8+ T cells sorted from blood, collected in a trial of the OX40 agonist ivuxolimab. The receptor set was obtained from an adult with an advanced solid tumor such as melanoma, head and neck, liver or kidney cancer.

The CDR3 loop reads CASSVEGYQPQHF. In DNA form, the CDR3 reads TGTGCCAGCAGTGTTGAGGGCTATCAGCCCCAGCATTTT. The rearrangement links TRBV6-1 to TRBJ1-5, with D unresolved. In germline, CDR1 is MNHNS, CDR2 SASEGT. V was clipped by 4 bases and J by 5 bases, with 9 bases between them. CDR3 length equals 13 residues.

The chain employs TRBV11-2 and TRBJ2-3; a weak D match, TRBD2 (5 bases). This CDR3 has 13 residues. Trimming removed 1 base from V and 14 bases from J, with 16 bases in between. Germline values: CDR1 SGHAT, CDR2 FQNNGV. CDR3 in DNA: TGTGCCAGCAGCTTAGGCCTGGGAGATACTGGGTATTTT. It translates to CASSLGLGDTGYF. Variable domain in full (rest from reference TRBV11-2 and TRBJ2-3): EAGVAQSPRYKIIEKRQSVAFWCNPISGHATLYWYQQILGQGPKLLIQFQNNGVVDDSQLPKDRFSAERLKGVDSTLKIQPAKLEDSAVYLCASSLGLGDTGYFGPGTRLTVL.

V gene TRBV2 combines with J gene TRBJ1-3, with D perhaps TRBD1 (5 bases). With 6 bases removed from V and 0 bases from J, the gap between germline ends came to 18 bases. The CDR3 runs 17 residues. Germline assignment: CDR1 SNHLY and CDR2 FYNNEI. Written as DNA, the CDR3 is TGTGCCAGCAGGACCCCGGGACCGCCCTTCTCTGGAAACACCATATATTTT. It encodes CASRTPGPPFSGNTIYF.

V gene TRBV5-1 combines with J gene TRBJ2-5; 9 bases are a match to TRBD2. The CDR3 spans 16 residues. Germline lookup yields CDR1 SGHRS and CDR2 YFSETQ. V dropped 0 bases and J dropped 5; count of bases not matched to a gene: 8. The CDR3 here is CASSLEPAGGDETQYF. CDR3 sequence (DNA): TGCGCCAGCAGCTTGGAACCAGCGGGAGGCGATGAGACCCAGTACTTC.

This clone was observed once. The V gene is TRBV19, the J gene TRBJ1-5; D possibly corresponds to TRBD1 (5 bases). V gave up 1 base and J gave up 7 bases, with 14 bases separating them. The germline CDR1 and CDR2 sequences are LNHDA and SQIVND (reference sequence). This CDR3 region has 15 residues. The CDR3 sequence: CASSIGQGWGQPQHF. DNA for the CDR3: TGTGCCAGTAGTATAGGGCAGGGATGGGGACAGCCCCAGCATTTT.

This chain connects TRBV5-4 to TRBJ2-7; tentative D call: TRBD1 (6 bases). CDR1 SGHNT and CDR2 YYREEE come from the germline V gene (reference sequence). The CDR3 has 14 amino acids. Deletions cut 2 bases from V and 4 bases from J, with 13 bases between. The CDR3 loop reads CASSLRGSTYEQYF. In DNA, the CDR3 is TGTGCCAGCAGCTTAAGGGGGAGTACGTACGAGCAGTACTTC.

This clone has a single count. J is TRBJ1-5 and V is TRBV5-5; D is perhaps TRBD1 (6 bases). This CDR3 has 17 amino acids. Trimming stripped 4 bases from V and 5 bases from J, with 22 bases between. CDR1 SGHKS and CDR2 YYEKEE come from the germline V gene (reference sequence). The CDR3, as DNA: TGTGCCAGCAGCCCTGGTGTCGGGGGGCCCACTTATCAGCCCCAGCATTTT. As protein: CASSPGVGGPTYQPQHF.

The chain is built from TRBV19 and TRBJ1-5; D perhaps matches TRBD1 (5 bases). V was cut by 6 bases and J by 0 bases, with 15 bases left in between. The CDR3 runs to 16 residues. Germline-derived CDR1 and CDR2 are LNHDA and SQIVND (reference sequence). The CDR3 nucleotides are TGTGCCAGTAGCCCGGGGCAGACGTATAGCAATCAGCCCCAGCATTTT. This gives the protein CASSPGQTYSNQPQHF.

This clone was counted only a few times. The rearrangement joins TRBV18 to TRBJ1-1; TRBD1 agrees at 8 bases. Germline CDR1 is KGHSH and CDR2 is LQKENI. This CDR3 is built from 13 residues. V trimming: 5 bases; J trimming: 3 bases; junction bases outside the gene matches: 2. CDR3 DNA sequence: TGTGCCAGCTCATTGACAGGGGACACTGAAGCTTTCTTT. Translation gives CASSLTGDTEAFF.

V is TRBV5-1 and J is TRBJ1-1, with 7 bases matching TRBD1. The V and J ends lost 4 bases and 11 bases, in that order; junction bases with no gene match: 11. The germline V gene has CDR1 SGHRS and CDR2 YFSETQ. The CDR3 sequence is 13 residues long. CDR3 nucleotides: TGCGCCAGCAGCCCCCGGGAGGGGGCGAGGGCTTTCTTT. Its protein is CASSPREGARAFF.

This chain uses TRBV21-1 with TRBJ1-5; TRBD1 reflects the table's D call only, with no check against the DNA. TRBV21-1 is flagged as a pseudogene. This CDR3 is 16 amino acids long. This CDR3 reads CASTRGQGGHNQPQHF. The DNA of the CDR3 is TGTGCCAGCACCCGCGGACAGGGGGGGCACAATCAGCCCCAGCATTTT.

The chain has TRBV23-1 and TRBJ2-2; D is unresolved. TRBV23-1 is an ORF; its function is uncertain. Trimming took off 1 base at V and 1 base at J, with 10 bases between the two ends. The CDR3 is 16 amino acids. CDR3 bases: TGCGCCAGCAGTCAATGGTTCCCACAGAACACCGGGGAGCTGTTTTTT. Translating it yields CASSQWFPQNTGELFF.

J is TRBJ2-1 and V is TRBV15; 14 bases match TRBD2. Germline CDR1 and CDR2: LNHNV and YYDKDF (reference sequence). This CDR3 region has 16 residues. V gave up 4 bases and J gave up 8 bases; unmatched junction bases: 7. The CDR3 sequence: CATSKGLAGVGDEQFF. The CDR3 DNA is TGTGCCACCAGCAAGGGACTAGCGGGAGTGGGGGATGAGCAGTTCTTC.

This chain uses TRBV11-2 with TRBJ2-1, with 7 nucleotides matching TRBD2. The CDR3 totals 15 residues. Germline V gives CDR1 SGHAT, CDR2 FQNNGV. Trimming removed 5 bases from V and 5 bases from J; junction bases left unmatched: 9. The CDR3 region is CASSPGAGFNNEQFF. CDR3 nucleotide sequence: TGTGCCAGCAGCCCCGGAGCGGGGTTCAACAATGAGCAGTTCTTC.

The CDR3 nucleotides read TGTGCCAGCGCCACTAATCAGGGCGAGACCCAGTACTTC. This gives the protein CASATNQGETQYF. This chain links TRBV7-2 with TRBJ2-5, with a possible D match to TRBD1 (5 bases). CDR1 and CDR2 from the germline V gene are SGHTA and FQGNSA. CDR3 length equals 13 residues. V lost 8 bases and J 5 bases, leaving 15 bases between the germline ends.

This chain joins TRBV29-1 and TRBJ1-2; 8 positions agree with TRBD1. V trimming: 7 bases; J trimming: 2 bases; junction bases outside the gene matches: 18. CDR3 length equals 17 residues. Per germline, CDR1 SQVTM and CDR2 ANQGSEA. CDR3 protein: CSDKGGLGDRPNYGYTF. CDR3 in DNA: TGCAGCGATAAGGGGGGACTTGGGGACAGGCCGAACTATGGCTACACCTTC.

The chain couples TRBV7-2 to TRBJ2-3; 10 bases are shared with TRBD1. Per germline, CDR1 SGHTA and CDR2 FQGNSA. The CDR3 runs 16 residues. The J segment lost 4 bases and the V segment lost 1 base, leaving 5 bases of the junction unmatched. CDR3 bases: TGTGCCAGCAGCTTAGGGGGGACAGGGGCTGCAGATACGCAGTATTTT. Protein product: CASSLGGTGAADTQYF. The full variable domain, completed using reference TRBV7-2 and TRBJ2-3, is GAGVSQSPSNKVTEKGKDVELRCDPISGHTALYWYRQSLGQGLEFLIYFQGNSAPDKSGLPSDRFSAERTGGSVSTLTIQRTQQEDSAVYLCASSLGGTGAADTQYFGPGTRLTVL.

A word on this clone: A read error may account for a junction end that differs from germline. This chain links TRBV5-1 with TRBJ2-2; TRBD1 matches 7 bases. The germline V gene has CDR1 SGHRS and CDR2 YFSETQ. The CDR3 is made up of 14 amino acids. The CDR3 DNA reads TGCGCCACCAGCCGGGACAGAAACACCGGGGAGCTGTTTTTT. This translates into CATSRDRNTGELFF.

CDR3 sequence: CATSRQLAGAGELFF. CDR3 bases: TGTGCCACCAGCAGACAGCTAGCGGGAGCCGGGGAGCTGTTTTTT. The chain joins TRBV15 to TRBJ2-2, with 10 bases identical to TRBD2. This CDR3 has 15 residues. Losses at the gene ends were 2 bases for V and 6 bases for J; bases not matched to a gene: 3. Germline V gives CDR1 LNHNV, CDR2 YYDKDF (reference sequence).

V and J are TRBV28 and TRBJ2-7, with D possibly being TRBD2 (6 bases). Per the germline V gene, CDR1 is MDHEN and CDR2 is SYDVKM. V lost 1 base, J lost 5 bases, and 27 bases lay in between. The CDR3 extends over 19 amino acids. CDR3 sequence (DNA): TGTGCCAGCAGTTTATATCCGGGACGTAAAGGGGACTTTGTCCACGAGCAGTACTTC. It yields the protein CASSLYPGRKGDFVHEQYF.

The V and J genes are TRBV9 and TRBJ2-7; 10 bases are a match to TRBD2. Trimming cost V 4 bases and J 4 bases; bases outside gene matches: 17. CDR1 SGDLS and CDR2 YYNGEE come from the germline V gene. CDR3 length: 18 amino acids. The CDR3 here is CASSLRASGSDRPYEQYF. The CDR3 region has the DNA TGTGCCAGCAGCCTGCGCGCTAGCGGGAGCGACAGACCATACGAGCAGTACTTC.

The CDR3 DNA reads as TGTGCCAGCAGTAACTTCGGACAGATCTCCTACGAGCAGTACTTC. The encoded protein is CASSNFGQISYEQYF. The rearrangement uses TRBV6-6 and TRBJ2-7, with D perhaps matching TRBD1 (6 bases). The CDR3 extends over 15 amino acids. The germline V and J ends were trimmed by 5 bases and 0 bases, with 14 bases remaining between them. In germline, CDR1 is MNHNY, CDR2 SVGAGI (reference sequence).

This chain connects TRBV10-3 to TRBJ2-7; no reliable D call. CDR3 length: 15 residues. CDR1 and CDR2 (germline): ENHRY, SYGVKD. With 3 bases removed from V and 3 bases from J, the gap between germline ends came to 15 bases. The CDR3 coding sequence is TGTGCCATCAGTGAAGGTAGCTCTATGGTCTACGAGCAGTACTTC. The encoded protein is CAISEGSSMVYEQYF.

The chain couples TRBV21-1 to TRBJ2-7; the listed D gene, TRBD2, was not tested against the DNA. TRBV21-1 is a recognized pseudogene. The CDR3 runs to 12 residues. The CDR3 region has the DNA TGTGCCACCCGAACCCGGGATCCCGCCTCGTACTTC. This sequence encodes CATRTRDPASYF.

The DNA of the CDR3 is TGTGCCAGCAGTGCGGACAGGACCACAGATACGCAGTATTTT. This translates into CASSADRTTDTQYF. The chain recombines TRBV6-1 with TRBJ2-3, with 7 bases lining up with TRBD1. After removal of 4 bases from V and 2 bases from J, the junction contained 3 bases not matched to a gene. Germline CDR1 and CDR2: MNHNS and SASEGT. The CDR3 totals 14 residues.

The chain combines TRBV7-9 with TRBJ2-7, with unresolved D. This CDR3 has 11 residues. CDR1 SEHNR and CDR2 FQNEAQ come from the germline V gene (reference sequence). V dropped 5 bases and J dropped 6 bases, with 8 bases sitting between them. CDR3 nucleotide sequence: TGTGCCAGCAGCCTGGATGGCGAGCAGTACTTC. It encodes CASSLDGEQYF.